The next 22 T cell receptor beta chains were all read from a single sample in a study of lymphopenia after photon versus proton radiotherapy. Only in-frame clones appear in the TCRdb table, and some are missing; sequencing was by immunoSEQ multiplex PCR. The repertoire holds 52,000 or so clones, with roughly 90% as singletons. This sample comprised peripheral blood, obtained from a patient treated with photon-based radiotherapy. These receptors were collected from a woman aged 40 to 50 with cholangiocarcinoma.

The rearrangement links TRBV4-2 to TRBJ2-1; possibly TRBD1 for D (6 bases). CDR1 and CDR2 from the germline V gene are LGHNA and YNFKEQ. V was cut by 6 bases and J by 8 bases, with 14 bases left in between. There are 13 residues in the CDR3. CDR3: CASRPGAGDEQFF. The CDR3 DNA sequence: TGTGCCAGCAGGCCAGGGGCTGGGGATGAGCAGTTCTTC.

The CDR3 region has the DNA TGCGCCAGCAGTGAGTCCGGCGGGGGGGCAAATCAGCCCCAGCATTTT. Encoded protein: CASSESGGGANQPQHF. The chain is built from TRBV10-2 and TRBJ1-5, with D possibly matching TRBD1 (6 bases). The length of the CDR3 is 16 residues. V was trimmed by 0 bases and J by 4 bases, leaving 13 bases between them. CDR1 is WSHSY, CDR2 SAAADI, per germline.

V gene TRBV27 combines with J gene TRBJ1-2; D not resolved. The CDR3 contains 13 residues. Trimming stripped 5 bases from V and 8 bases from J, with 15 bases between. Germline lookup yields CDR1 MNHEY and CDR2 SMNVEV (reference sequence). The CDR3 region has the DNA TGTGCCAGCAGTGCCTCGGGCCGAGGGGGCTACACCTTC. Amino acids: CASSASGRGGYTF.

The rearrangement uses TRBV19 and TRBJ2-3; 8 bases agree with TRBD2. Trimming at V came to 7 bases and at J to 7 bases, leaving 10 bases not matched to a gene. The CDR3 has 14 residues. Germline CDR1 reads LNHDA; CDR2 reads SQIVND (reference sequence). The CDR3 loop is CASMVREGLNTQYF. CDR3 bases: TGTGCCAGTATGGTCCGGGAGGGCCTGAATACGCAGTATTTT.

The chain recombines TRBV28 with TRBJ2-7; 7 positions agree with TRBD1. The CDR3 consists of 14 residues. V gave up 5 bases and J gave up 3 bases; unmatched junction bases: 7. Germline loops: CDR1 MDHEN, CDR2 SYDVKM. The CDR3 DNA is TGTGCCAGCAGTCAAGTACAGGGGTTCTACGAGCAGTACTTC. Protein sequence: CASSQVQGFYEQYF.

This clone was recorded a few times. The sample has other DNA sequences that encode this CDR3 too. The V gene is TRBV27, the J gene TRBJ2-7; D tentatively reads TRBD1 or TRBD2 (5 bases each). This CDR3 comprises 15 residues. V was shortened by 5 bases and J by 0 bases, with 14 bases between the two germline ends. Looked up from germline, CDR1 is MNHEY and CDR2 is SMNVEV (reference sequence). CDR3 in amino acids: CASSRSGTVSYEQYF. DNA of the CDR3: TGTGCCAGCAGTCGGTCTGGGACGGTCTCCTACGAGCAGTACTTC.

The CDR3 reads CASSLTQTGGRYGYTF. The CDR3 coding sequence is TGTGCCAGCAGTCTAACACAGACAGGGGGCAGGTATGGCTACACCTTC. The chain carries TRBV27 and TRBJ1-2, with 10 bases lining up with TRBD1. The CDR3 loop spans 16 amino acids. Germline CDR1 is MNHEY and CDR2 is SMNVEV (reference sequence). J gave up 5 bases and V 5 bases, and 11 bases lay outside the gene matches.

Here the CDR3 DNA reads TGTGCCAGCAGTTTTGAGGGGCCCTCGAGCAATCAGCCCCAGCATTTT. Protein sequence: CASSFEGPSSNQPQHF. The rearrangement uses TRBV28 and TRBJ1-5; a possible D gene is TRBD1 (5 bases). The CDR3 runs to 16 residues. Germline assignment: CDR1 MDHEN and CDR2 SYDVKM. V was clipped by 3 bases and J by 1 base, with 13 bases between them.

The V call is TRBV7-3, the J call TRBJ1-6, with 10 bases that match TRBD1. CDR3 length equals 14 residues. V was clipped by 5 bases and J by 7 bases; unmatched bases: 2. In germline, CDR1 is SGHTA, CDR2 FQGTGA. CDR3 bases: TGTGCCAGCAGCACGGGACAGGGGAATTCACCCCTCCACTTT. Translating gives CASSTGQGNSPLHF.

The J gene is TRBJ2-5, the V gene TRBV20-1; D unclear. Trimming stripped 6 bases from V and 1 base from J, with 3 bases between. The CDR3 is 10 amino acids. Germline V lookup: CDR1 DFQATT, CDR2 SNEGSKA (reference sequence). The CDR3 DNA reads TGCAGTGCCGCCCAAGAGACCCAGTACTTC. Encoded protein: CSAAQETQYF.

This chain uses TRBV28 with TRBJ1-6; no firm D call. This CDR3 contains 14 residues. Trimming stripped 2 bases from V and 10 bases from J, with 12 bases between. Germline CDR1 MDHEN, CDR2 SYDVKM. CDR3 DNA sequence: TGTGCCAGCAGTTTAAGGACGGGCGACTCACCCCTCCACTTT. Protein: CASSLRTGDSPLHF. The whole variable domain, filled in from reference TRBV28 and TRBJ1-6, reads DVKVTQSSRYLVKRTGEKVFLECVQDMDHENMFWYRQDPGLGLRLIYFSYDVKMKEKGDIPEGYSVSREKKERFSLILESASTNQTSMYLCASSLRTGDSPLHFGNGTRLTVT.

The chain carries TRBV10-3 and TRBJ2-1, with 12 bases that match TRBD2. V gave up 9 bases and J gave up 9 bases; unmatched junction bases: 3. CDR1 is ENHRY and CDR2 is SYGVKD in the germline V gene. The CDR3 spans 12 residues. The CDR3 loop reads CAITSGGPEQFF. The CDR3 DNA reads as TGTGCCATTACTAGCGGGGGGCCTGAGCAGTTCTTC.

CDR3 amino acids: CASSPQPRQGSEGYTF. Here the CDR3 DNA reads TGTGCCAGCAGTCCCCAGCCCCGACAGGGTTCAGAAGGCTACACCTTC. This rearrangement joins TRBV2 to TRBJ1-2; 7 bases agree with TRBD1. CDR1 and CDR2 from the germline V gene are SNHLY and FYNNEI. V was clipped by 5 bases and J by 8 bases; unmatched bases: 17. CDR3 size: 16 residues.

The V and J genes are TRBV4-1 and TRBJ2-5; either TRBD1 or TRBD2 may fit D (5 bases each). The CDR3 sequence is 16 residues long. Germline values: CDR1 MGHRA, CDR2 YSYEKL. Trimming took off 4 bases at V and 0 bases at J, with 15 bases between the two ends. The DNA for the CDR3 is TGCGCCAGCAGCCGGTTTCCCCGGGGCAACCAAGAGACCCAGTACTTC. As protein: CASSRFPRGNQETQYF.

This sequence joins TRBV7-9 and TRBJ2-7, with TRBD1 matching over 7 bases. V trimming: 4 bases; J trimming: 4 bases; junction bases outside the gene matches: 10. CDR1 is SEHNR and CDR2 is FQNEAQ in the germline V gene (reference sequence). The CDR3 spans 15 residues. Here the CDR3 reads CASSSTGILRYEQYF. The CDR3 bases are TGTGCCAGCAGCTCGACAGGGATCCTACGGTACGAGCAGTACTTC.

The chain links TRBV5-1 to TRBJ2-1; 13 bases agree with TRBD2. Germline-derived CDR1 and CDR2 are SGHRS and YFSETQ. The CDR3 has 17 residues. Trimming removed 3 bases from V and 8 bases from J; junction bases left unmatched: 11. The CDR3 DNA follows: TGCGCCAGCAGCTGGGGACTAGCGGGACCCTCAGGGGATGAGCAGTTCTTC. Translated, it gives CASSWGLAGPSGDEQFF.

The rearrangement links TRBV5-5 to TRBJ1-5, with D perhaps matching TRBD1 (5 bases). Between the trimmed V and J ends, which lost 6 bases and 4 bases, there was a span of 14 bases. CDR1 and CDR2 from the germline V gene are SGHKS and YYEKEE (reference sequence). The CDR3 runs to 14 residues. The CDR3: CASTNPGGNQPQHF. DNA for the CDR3: TGTGCCAGCACTAACCCGGGGGGGAATCAGCCCCAGCATTTT.

This clone was detected only once. V gene TRBV19 combines with J gene TRBJ1-5; TRBD1 aligns across 7 bases. The V and J ends lost 10 bases and 0 bases, in that order; junction bases with no gene match: 6. The CDR3 is made up of 14 amino acids. CDR1 and CDR2 (germline): LNHDA, SQIVND (reference sequence). CDR3 sequence: CATQQGLSNQPQHF. The CDR3 nucleotides read TGTGCCACCCAACAGGGGCTTAGCAATCAGCCCCAGCATTTT.

The genes are TRBV4-1 and TRBJ2-7; 8 bases align to TRBD2. CDR1 and CDR2 (germline): MGHRA, YSYEKL. V dropped 0 bases and J dropped 7; count of bases not matched to a gene: 11. This CDR3 is built from 16 residues. The DNA of the CDR3 is TGCGCCAGCAGCCAAGAGGTAGCGGGATACTATCGGGAGCAGTACTTC. Translation: CASSQEVAGYYREQYF.

V is TRBV28 and J is TRBJ2-5, with 9 bases that match TRBD1. Trimming took 1 base from V and 5 from J; bases not matched to a gene: 8. Germline lookup yields CDR1 MDHEN and CDR2 SYDVKM. The CDR3 sequence is 16 residues long. This CDR3 reads CASSLFGTGLKETQYF. The CDR3 region has the DNA TGTGCCAGCAGTTTATTCGGGACAGGGCTCAAGGAGACCCAGTACTTC.

In this sample, this clone turned up once. The chain is built from TRBV4-2 and TRBJ2-2; no clear D. V lost 0 bases and J 1 base, leaving 12 bases between the germline ends. CDR1 LGHNA and CDR2 YNFKEQ come from the germline V gene. The length of the CDR3 is 17 residues. This CDR3 reads CASSQDPRLRNTGELFF. In DNA, the CDR3 is TGTGCCAGCAGCCAAGATCCGAGACTCCGGAACACCGGGGAGCTGTTTTTT.

The CDR3 sequence is CAISDSTGTSRPQHF. DNA of the CDR3: TGTGCCATCAGTGATTCGACAGGCACGTCACGGCCCCAGCATTTT. The chain uses TRBV10-3 and TRBJ1-5, with D possibly TRBD1 on 6 matching bases. Germline V gene lookup returns CDR1 ENHRY and CDR2 SYGVKD. The CDR3 has 15 amino acids. V lost 3 bases to trimming and J lost 9 bases, with 18 bases between them.